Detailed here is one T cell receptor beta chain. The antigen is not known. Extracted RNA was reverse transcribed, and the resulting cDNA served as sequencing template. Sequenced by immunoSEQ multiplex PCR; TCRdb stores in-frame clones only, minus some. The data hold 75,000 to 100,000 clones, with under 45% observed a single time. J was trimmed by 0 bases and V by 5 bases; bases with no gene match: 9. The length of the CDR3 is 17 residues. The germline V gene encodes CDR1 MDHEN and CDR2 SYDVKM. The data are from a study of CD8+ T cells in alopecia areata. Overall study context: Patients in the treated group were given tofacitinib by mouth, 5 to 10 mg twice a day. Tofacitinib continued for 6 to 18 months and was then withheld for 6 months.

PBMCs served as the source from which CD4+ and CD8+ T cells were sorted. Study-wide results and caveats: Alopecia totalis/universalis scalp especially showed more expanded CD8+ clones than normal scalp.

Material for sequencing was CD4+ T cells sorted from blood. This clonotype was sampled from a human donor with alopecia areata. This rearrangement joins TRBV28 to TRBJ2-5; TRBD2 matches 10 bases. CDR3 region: CASSASPGLANQETQYF. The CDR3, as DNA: TGTGCCAGCAGTGCATCCCCGGGACTAGCGAACCAAGAGACCCAGTACTTC.